Listed below are T cell receptor beta chains from one sample, sequenced in a study of cytomegalovirus exposure and HLA in healthy donors. Libraries were prepared by immunoSEQ multiplex PCR; TCRdb keeps only in-frame clonotypes and omits some of them. The profile shows roughly 160,000 clones, around 73% of them singletons. The sequenced sample consisted of PBMCs. The receptors were gathered from a woman aged 18-29 years in good health and CMV-seropositive. Both conserved end residues are part of each CDR3.

V	J	CDR3
TRBV7-9	TRBJ2-4	CASSPWDTPGKNIQYF
TRBV5-1	TRBJ2-3	CASSLGQGEDTQYF
TRBV30	TRBJ2-3	CAWTLLAGAGDTQYF
TRBV29-1	TRBJ1-2	CSVLVRAVSGQGSFDGYTF
TRBV30	TRBJ1-4	CAWSPPLQGAEKLFF
TRBV7-7	TRBJ2-7	CASSLGRGGGYEQYF
TRBV4-1	TRBJ1-1	CASSQDRLKNTEAFF
TRBV7-8	TRBJ2-1	CASSDRDYNEQFF
TRBV4-1	TRBJ1-5	CASSPSLVSNQPQHF
TRBV5-4	TRBJ1-4	CASSSPGTDEKLFF
TRBV7-9	TRBJ2-7	CASSGDRDEQYF
TRBV27	TRBJ2-3	CASSFGGSGDTQYF
TRBV14	TRBJ2-5	CASSQVFGLKETQYF
TRBV30	TRBJ1-1	CAWSVDRAGTEAFF
TRBV7-3	TRBJ2-7	CASSFTGGDEQYF
TRBV5-1	TRBJ1-1	CASGDSHTEAFF
TRBV5-5	TRBJ2-7	CASSPASGGAFEQYF
TRBV7-9	TRBJ2-3	CASSLTSLAGGLGTQYF
TRBV2	TRBJ2-5	CASSDSAGEETQYF
TRBV4-3	TRBJ1-2	CASSQDMGRTGYTF
TRBV4-2	TRBJ2-7	CASSQGDRTANYEQYF
TRBV6-1	TRBJ1-3	CASSLTGVSGNTIYF
TRBV9	TRBJ1-2	CASSPGLGMDGYTF
TRBV7-3	TRBJ2-7	CASSLGLGQPYEQYF
TRBV27	TRBJ2-1	CATSGLAGISSYNEQFF
TRBV9	TRBJ2-3	CASSVSPGRGTDTQYF
TRBV7-8	TRBJ2-7	CASSSGTGVSSEQYF
TRBV7-9	TRBJ1-2	CASSLDSGGYTF
TRBV28	TRBJ2-5	CASRGTGPKTQYF
TRBV5-3	TRBJ2-5	CARRAKYSGGGGETQYF
TRBV6-5	TRBJ2-2	CASRPPGTKGGELFF
TRBV18	TRBJ1-1	CASSLGGMNTEAFF
TRBV6-4	TRBJ1-1	CASSERENTEAFF
TRBV7-6	TRBJ2-1	CASSLGASGGGNEQFF
TRBV7-7	TRBJ2-1	CASSRERGDYNEQFF
TRBV5-1	TRBJ1-2	CASSPERGGWNYGYTF
TRBV27	TRBJ2-7	CASSTDRGVCEQYF
TRBV13	TRBJ2-2	CTSTVSGLHTGELFF
TRBV18	TRBJ1-2	CASSPDRDSPFNYGYTF
TRBV30	TRBJ2-7	CAWSWTSDIYEQYF
TRBV4-2	TRBJ2-1	CASSRGNNEQFF
TRBV28	TRBJ1-2	CASRDQGWYGYTF
TRBV28	TRBJ2-7	CATNPPLDRDPYEQYF
TRBV7-9	TRBJ2-1	CASSASLAGAYNEQFF
TRBV19	TRBJ1-6	CASSFGRGNSPLHF
TRBV14	TRBJ2-2	CASSQVGTATGELFF
TRBV6-5	TRBJ1-4	CASSREGATNEKLFF
TRBV7-6	TRBJ1-2	CASSDGQAQGYTF
TRBV7-3	TRBJ2-1	CASSSGDYNEQFF
TRBV6-6	TRBJ2-1	CASSYSSEQFF
TRBV30	TRBJ2-5	CAWSIHGFQETQYF
TRBV6-5	TRBJ2-7	CASSYSAGREQYF
TRBV7-6	TRBJ1-1	CASSLDYRGRTEAFF